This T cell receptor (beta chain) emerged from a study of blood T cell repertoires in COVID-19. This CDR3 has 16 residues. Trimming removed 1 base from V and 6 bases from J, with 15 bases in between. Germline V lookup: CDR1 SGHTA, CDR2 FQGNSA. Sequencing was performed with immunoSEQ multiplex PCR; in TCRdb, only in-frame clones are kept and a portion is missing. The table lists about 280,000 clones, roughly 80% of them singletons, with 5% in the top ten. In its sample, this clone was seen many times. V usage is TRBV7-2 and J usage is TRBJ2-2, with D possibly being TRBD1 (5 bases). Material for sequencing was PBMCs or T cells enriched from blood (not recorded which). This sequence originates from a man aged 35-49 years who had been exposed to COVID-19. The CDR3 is CASSLVPGIGSGELFF. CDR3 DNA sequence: TGTGCCAGCAGCTTAGTCCCAGGGATAGGATCCGGGGAGCTGTTTTTT.